Listed here are 9 T cell receptor beta chains from one sample, sequenced in a study of human T cells and chemical hapten exposure. Documented time point: patch test 1, 2 weeks after DPC sensitization. The treatment here: therapeutic diphenylcyclopropenone sensitization with weekly scalp DPC. TCRdb processed the RACE reads anew with MiXCR; each CDR3 protein has one entry. The sample carries 150,000 or so distinct CDR3 sequences, approximately 14% recorded once. This sample comprised whole blood, obtained in connection with sensitization to the hapten diphenylcyclopropenone (DPC). The receptors originated from a woman aged 25 to 39 with alopecia areata. Some clones in this sample may be carry-over from other donors' samples.

This clonotype has a handful of counts. The chain is built from TRBV24-1 and TRBJ2-1; unclear D gene. This CDR3 region has 16 residues. V lost 5 bases to trimming and J lost 0 bases, with 13 bases between them. Germline V gives CDR1 KGHDR, CDR2 SFDVKD. In DNA form, the CDR3 reads TGTGCCACCAGTGGCGGCTCAGGAAGCTCCTACAATGAGCAGTTCTTC. Translation: CATSGGSGSSYNEQFF.

This clonotype showed up many times. The V call is TRBV5-5, the J call TRBJ1-3, with D unclear. The germline CDR1 and CDR2 sequences are SGHKS and YYEKEE (reference sequence). This CDR3 contains 15 residues. Trimming left V 4 bases short and J 3 bases short, with 14 bases between. CDR3 in amino acids: CASSPATSGGNTIYF. DNA of the CDR3: TGTGCCAGCAGCCCAGCAACTTCTGGTGGAAACACCATATATTTT.

The CDR3 region is CASSFPSALGDTQYF. The CDR3 DNA reads TGTGCCAGCAGTTTTCCCTCCGCCCTGGGAGATACGCAGTATTTT. The rearrangement links TRBV28 to TRBJ2-3; unclear D gene. The CDR3 is 15 residues long. Germline V gene lookup returns CDR1 MDHEN and CDR2 SYDVKM. V lost 3 bases and J lost 5, with 15 bases in between.

The J gene is TRBJ1-3, the V gene TRBV4-2; D is perhaps TRBD1 (5 bases). CDR1 is LGHNA, CDR2 YNFKEQ, per germline. This CDR3 has 19 amino acids. Trimming took off 1 base at V and 10 bases at J, with 29 bases between the two ends. The CDR3 DNA reads as TGTGCCAGCAGCCAAGTCGGGTCAGGACGCCCTTCGACAGAGGTGACCATATATTTT. Protein product: CASSQVGSGRPSTEVTIYF.

This clonotype was seen a few times. The V gene is TRBV7-8, the J gene TRBJ2-7; D gene ambiguous. CDR1 is SGHVS, CDR2 FQNEAQ, per germline. The CDR3 totals 16 residues. V was shortened by 1 base and J by 0 bases, with 13 bases between the two germline ends. The CDR3 nucleotides are TGTGCCAGCAGCTTAGAAAAGACTCGAAGCTCCTACGAGCAGTACTTC. Translating it yields CASSLEKTRSSYEQYF.

Remarks on this clonotype: The germline gene is not matched at one end of the junction; a read error may be the cause. The rearrangement links TRBV2 to TRBJ2-6; possible D gene TRBD1, 5 bases. The CDR3 totals 17 residues. Germline CDR1 is SNHLY and CDR2 is FYNNEI. The CDR3 bases are TGTGCCAGTATACTTATTCCCACGGTATCTGGGGCCAACGTCATGACTTTC. Its protein is CASILIPTVSGANVMTF.

This clonotype was observed at least ten times. The rearrangement joins TRBV28 to TRBJ2-7, with TRBD1 identical over 8 bases. The CDR3 runs to 14 residues. The ends lost 6 bases at V and 5 bases at J; junction bases unmatched: 9. Per the germline V gene, CDR1 is MDHEN and CDR2 is SYDVKM. The CDR3 DNA reads as TGTGCCAGCAGAGCCGGGGACAGGAGGGACGAGCAGTACTTC. This gives the protein CASRAGDRRDEQYF.

This clonotype showed up just a few times. The chain has TRBV11-2 and TRBJ2-1; 8 bases match TRBD2. V gave up 5 bases and J gave up 4 bases; unmatched junction bases: 7. The CDR3 extends over 15 amino acids. Germline CDR1 SGHAT, CDR2 FQNNGV. CDR3: CASSGGASGYNEQFF. DNA for the CDR3: TGTGCCAGCAGCGGAGGGGCTAGCGGGTACAATGAGCAGTTCTTC.

This chain links TRBV6-1 with TRBJ2-5; 8 bases are a match to TRBD1. V lost 6 bases and J lost 11; bases outside the gene matches: 11. Germline loops: CDR1 MNHNS, CDR2 SASEGT. The CDR3 covers 13 residues. In DNA, the CDR3 is TGTGCCAGCAGCCCATCAGGGGGCTGGAGACAGTACTTC. Its translation: CASSPSGGWRQYF.